Following are 4 T cell receptor beta chains from one sample sequenced in a study of identical twins. TCRdb ran MiXCR on the 5' RACE reads and lists one entry per CDR3 protein. The sample contains about 190,000 distinct CDR3 sequences, 15% to 20% of which appear only once. The same data also contributed to another study, on T cells expressing NK-cell markers.

The sample taken for sequencing was CD8+ T cells sorted from blood. These receptors were collected from a woman in her late teens or twenties in good health.

This chain uses TRBV30 with TRBJ2-1, with 10 bases matching TRBD2. The CDR3 has 13 amino acids. The germline gives CDR1 GTSNPN, CDR2 SVGIG (reference sequence). V was pared by 6 bases and J by 8 bases, with 7 bases of the junction left unmatched. CDR3 residues: CACMTSGHYEQFF. DNA of the CDR3: TGTGCCTGCATGACTAGCGGGCATTATGAGCAGTTCTTC.

This clonotype came up a few times. CDR3 residues: CASSFASWNEQFF. The DNA of the CDR3 is TGTGCCAGCAGTTTTGCTAGCTGGAATGAGCAGTTCTTC. V and J are TRBV12-3 or TRBV12-4 and TRBJ2-1, with D possibly TRBD2 on 5 matching bases. V lost 3 bases and J 7 bases, leaving 10 bases between the germline ends. The CDR3 sequence is 13 residues long.

This clonotype was recorded a few times. V is TRBV10-2 and J is TRBJ2-7; 7 nucleotides agree with TRBD1. This CDR3 is built from 15 residues. V lost 5 bases and J lost 0; bases outside the gene matches: 7. Germline V gene data show CDR1 as WSHSY and CDR2 as SAAADI. The CDR3 nucleotides are TGCGCCAGCAGTAAGGGGGCCTTAAGCTCCTACGAGCAGTACTTC. Translating gives CASSKGALSSYEQYF.

The V gene is TRBV6-2 or TRBV6-3, the J gene TRBJ2-5; D gene uncertain. V shed 0 bases and J shed 4 bases, with 9 bases lying between them. There are 14 residues in the CDR3. Germline loops: CDR1 MNHEY, CDR2 SVGEGT. DNA of the CDR3: TGTGCCAGCAGTTACTCGTACTCCGGAGAGACCCAGTACTTC. Protein sequence: CASSYSYSGETQYF.